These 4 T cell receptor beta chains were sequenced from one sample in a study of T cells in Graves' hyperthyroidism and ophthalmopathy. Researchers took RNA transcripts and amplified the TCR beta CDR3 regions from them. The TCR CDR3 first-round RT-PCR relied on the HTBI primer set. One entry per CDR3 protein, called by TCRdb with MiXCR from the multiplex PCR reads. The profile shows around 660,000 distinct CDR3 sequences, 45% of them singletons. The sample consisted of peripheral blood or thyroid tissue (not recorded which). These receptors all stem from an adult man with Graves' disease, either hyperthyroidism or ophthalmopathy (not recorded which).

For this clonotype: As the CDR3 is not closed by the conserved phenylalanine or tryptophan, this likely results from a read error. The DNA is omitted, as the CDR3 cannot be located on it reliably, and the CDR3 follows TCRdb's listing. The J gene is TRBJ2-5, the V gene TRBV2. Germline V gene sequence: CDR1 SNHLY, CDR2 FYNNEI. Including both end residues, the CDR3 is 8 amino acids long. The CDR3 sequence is CASSSRDS.

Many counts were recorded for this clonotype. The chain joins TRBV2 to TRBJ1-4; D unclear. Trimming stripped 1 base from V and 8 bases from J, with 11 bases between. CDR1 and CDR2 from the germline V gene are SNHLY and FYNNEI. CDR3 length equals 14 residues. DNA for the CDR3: TGTGCCAGCAGTGAAGGATCGGCCAGCGAAAAACTGTTTTTT. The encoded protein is CASSEGSASEKLFF.

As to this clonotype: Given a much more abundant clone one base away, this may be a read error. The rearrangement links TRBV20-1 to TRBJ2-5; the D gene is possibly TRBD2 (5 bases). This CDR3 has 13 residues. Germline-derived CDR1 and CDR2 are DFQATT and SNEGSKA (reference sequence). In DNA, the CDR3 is TGCAGTGCTAGAGCGGGGTTCCAAGAGGCCCAGTACTTC. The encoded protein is CSARAGFQEAQYF.

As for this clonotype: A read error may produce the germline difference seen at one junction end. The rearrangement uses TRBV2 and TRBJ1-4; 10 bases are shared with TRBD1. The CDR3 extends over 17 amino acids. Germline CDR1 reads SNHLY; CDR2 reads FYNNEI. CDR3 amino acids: CASRLDRGQERREKLFF. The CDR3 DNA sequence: TGCGCCAGCAGACTTGACAGGGGGCAGGAAAGACGTGAAAAACTGTTTTTT.